This is a list of T cell receptor beta chains from one sample in a study of chemoradiotherapy in HPV16-positive cancers. TCRdb's copy holds only in-frame clones and misses some; the assay was immunoSEQ multiplex PCR. Among approximately 4,600 clones listed, 90% were seen once. The sample was tumor tissue, taken from a patient who underwent chemoradiotherapy. Source of these receptors: a human donor with HPV-associated anogenital cancer. Each CDR3 is given with its conserved first and last residue. A D gene is named only where the DNA matches it firmly. Some rows have no size entry. The others give once, few or many, or a class for an expanded clone.

TRBD1 | TRBJ2-3 | TRBV6-1 | NA | CASSELRDRVPTDTQYF | TGTGCCAGCAGTGAACTCCGGGACAGGGTCCCCACAGATACGCAGTATTTT
NA | TRBJ2-7 | TRBV2 | NA | CASSEGGWGEQYF | TGTGCCAGCAGTGAAGGCGGCTGGGGCGAGCAGTACTTC
TRBD1 | TRBJ1-1 | TRBV10-1 | NA | CASKRDREYTEAFF | TGCGCCAGCAAAAGAGACAGGGAGTACACTGAAGCTTTCTTT
NA | TRBJ1-6 | TRBV4-2 | NA | CASSQDRANSPLHF | TGTGCCAGCAGCCAAGATAGGGCTAATTCACCCCTCCACTTT
NA | TRBJ1-6 | TRBV4-1 | NA | CASSQDISGETYNSPLHF | TGCGCCAGCAGCCAAGATATCTCGGGGGAGACCTATAATTCACCCCTCCACTTT
NA | TRBJ2-5 | TRBV4-2 | NA | CASSRGQRMEETQYF | TGTGCCAGCAGCCGCGGCCAGCGGATGGAAGAGACCCAGTACTTC
NA | TRBJ2-2 | TRBV5-4 | NA | CASSLGSGSNTGELFF | TGTGCCAGCAGCTTAGGGAGTGGATCGAACACCGGGGAGCTGTTTTTT
NA | TRBJ2-3 | TRBV7-9 | once | CASSFGADSTDTQYF | TGTGCCAGCAGCTTCGGGGCGGATAGCACAGATACGCAGTATTTT
NA | TRBJ1-2 | TRBV28 | NA | CASRPGERQSYGYTF | TGTGCCAGCAGACCGGGGGAACGACAGTCCTATGGCTACACCTTC
NA | TRBJ2-1 | TRBV10-2 | NA | CASSELSVLYNEQFF | TGCGCCAGCAGTGAGTTGAGTGTCCTTTACAATGAGCAGTTCTTC
NA | TRBJ1-2 | TRBV7-9 | NA | CASSLVSNSNYGYTF | TGTGCCAGCAGCTTAGTTTCGAACAGCAACTATGGCTACACCTTC
TRBD1 | TRBJ1-6 | TRBV27 | NA | CASSSLQGLENSPLHF | TGTGCCAGCAGTTCCTTACAGGGGCTGGAAAATTCACCCCTCCACTTT
NA | TRBJ2-2 | TRBV11-3 | NA | CASSYQTGSNTGELFF | TGTGCCAGCAGCTACCAGACAGGCTCGAACACCGGGGAGCTGTTTTTT
TRBD1 | TRBJ1-2 | TRBV19 | NA | CASSYDVRGRPYGYTF | TGTGCCAGTAGCTACGACGTCAGGGGGAGGCCTTATGGCTACACCTTC
NA | TRBJ1-3 | TRBV7-8 | once | CASSLPQNTIYF | TGTGCCAGCAGCCTCCCTCAGAACACCATATATTTT
TRBD2 | TRBJ2-5 | TRBV27 | NA | CASSLSGGRETQYF | TGTGCCAGCAGTTTATCAGGCGGGAGAGAGACCCAGTACTTC
NA | TRBJ2-3 | TRBV5-1 | few | CASSLGLGGDTQYF | TGCGCCAGCAGCTTGGGGCTAGGCGGAGATACGCAGTATTTT
TRBD2 | TRBJ2-1 | TRBV5-4 | NA | CASSAGLAVRMGGYNEQFF | TGTGCCAGCAGCGCGGGACTAGCGGTTAGGATGGGGGGATACAATGAGCAGTTCTTC
NA | TRBJ2-7 | TRBV7-2 | NA | CASSPTGGFDSYEQYF | TGTGCCAGCAGCCCCACAGGTGGCTTCGACTCCTACGAGCAGTACTTC
TRBD2 | TRBJ2-3 | TRBV5-1 | NA | CASSLAPGGDTQYF | TGCGCCAGCAGCTTGGCCCCGGGAGGGGATACGCAGTATTTT
TRBD2 | TRBJ2-5 | TRBV10-3 | NA | CAISEGGEQETQYF | TGTGCCATCAGTGAGGGGGGGGAGCAAGAGACCCAGTACTTC
TRBD2 | TRBJ2-1 | TRBV18 | NA | CASSPQGLAGGEQFF | TGTGCCAGCTCACCGCAGGGACTAGCGGGAGGGGAGCAGTTCTTC
NA | TRBJ2-3 | TRBV5-1 | NA | CASSSVYTDTQYF | TGCGCCAGCAGTTCTGTTTACACAGATACGCAGTATTTT
TRBD2 | TRBJ2-3 | TRBV6-1 | NA | CASSGSGSMVDTQYF | TGTGCCAGCAGTGGAAGCGGGAGTATGGTAGATACGCAGTATTTT
NA | TRBJ1-3 | TRBV2 | NA | CASEGGGDTIYF | TGTGCCAGTGAGGGGGGAGGAGACACCATATATTTT
NA | TRBJ1-5 | TRBV19 | NA | CASRGLGRHKPQHF | TGTGCCAGTAGGGGATTAGGGCGTCATAAGCCCCAGCATTTT
NA | TRBJ2-3 | TRBV15 | once | CATERGDTQYF | TGTGCCACCGAAAGAGGGGATACGCAGTATTTT
NA | TRBJ2-3 | TRBV30 | NA | CAWSEHPPATDTQYF | TGTGCCTGGAGCGAACATCCCCCGGCCACAGATACGCAGTATTTT
NA | TRBJ2-3 | TRBV4-1 | NA | CASSQESQGLTDTQYF | TGCGCCAGCAGCCAAGAATCCCAGGGGCTTACAGATACGCAGTATTTT
NA | TRBJ1-1 | TRBV30 | NA | CAWSVTGSYTEAFF | TGTGCCTGGAGTGTAACCGGGAGCTACACTGAAGCTTTCTTT
NA | TRBJ2-1 | TRBV5-1 | once | CASSSLDLFLDYNEQFF | TGCGCCAGCAGCTCGTTGGATCTATTCTTGGACTACAATGAGCAGTTCTTC
NA | TRBJ1-1 | TRBV19 | NA | CASSIEVITEAFF | TGTGCCAGTAGTATTGAGGTTATCACTGAAGCTTTCTTT
NA | TRBJ1-2 | TRBV28 | once | CASSLIGFGGYTF | TGTGCCAGCAGTTTAATAGGGTTCGGTGGCTACACCTTC
TRBD1 | TRBJ2-1 | TRBV9 | NA | CASSVEQGVNEQFF | TGTGCCAGCAGCGTAGAACAGGGGGTAAATGAGCAGTTCTTC
NA | TRBJ1-1 | TRBV27 | NA | CASGVRPSTEAFF | TGTGCCAGCGGCGTGCGGCCATCTACTGAAGCTTTCTTT
NA | TRBJ1-1 | TRBV5-1 | NA | CASSLTTGSTEAFF | TGCGCCAGCAGCCTGACTACAGGGTCCACTGAAGCTTTCTTT
TRBD1 | TRBJ1-2 | TRBV6-5 | NA | CASSLTGVPVGGYTF | TGTGCCAGCAGTTTAACAGGGGTACCGGTGGGTGGCTACACCTTC
NA | TRBJ2-7 | TRBV7-2 | NA | CASSFSRVGSGEQYF | TGTGCCAGCAGCTTTTCGAGGGTGGGGTCTGGCGAGCAGTACTTC
TRBD2 | TRBJ2-3 | TRBV28 | NA | CASSRGLAGDTQYF | TGTGCCAGCAGCCGCGGACTAGCGGGAGATACGCAGTATTTT
TRBD2 | TRBJ2-1 | TRBV5-5 | NA | CASSPGRLAGGLRDEQFF | TGTGCCAGCAGCCCCGGAAGGCTAGCGGGGGGCCTCCGGGATGAGCAGTTCTTC
TRBD2 | TRBJ2-3 | TRBV5-6 | NA | CASSSGTSGTDTQYF | TGTGCCAGCAGCTCCGGGACTAGCGGCACAGATACGCAGTATTTT
NA | TRBJ2-5 | TRBV5-1 | NA | CASSLGGGGETQYF | TGCGCCAGCAGCTTGGGTGGAGGGGGAGAGACCCAGTACTTC
NA | TRBJ1-1 | TRBV7-3 | once | CASSYDMNTEAFF | TGTGCCAGCAGTTATGATATGAACACTGAAGCTTTCTTT
TRBD1 | TRBJ1-4 | TRBV5-4 | NA | CASSLTGDATNEKLFF | TGTGCCAGCAGCTTGACAGGGGACGCAACTAATGAAAAACTGTTTTTT
NA | TRBJ1-1 | TRBV6-6 | NA | CASSLTELNTEAFF | TGTGCCAGCAGCCTGACAGAGTTGAACACTGAAGCTTTCTTT
TRBD1 | TRBJ2-2 | TRBV6-5 | NA | CASSYLRTGITGELFF | TGTGCCAGCAGTTACCTTCGGACAGGAATAACCGGGGAGCTGTTTTTT
NA | TRBJ1-1 | TRBV7-9 | NA | CASSFQWVEGTEAFF | TGTGCCAGCAGCTTCCAGTGGGTCGAGGGAACTGAAGCTTTCTTT
NA | TRBJ2-1 | TRBV15 | NA | CATSRDRAPYNEQFF | TGTGCCACCAGCAGAGACAGGGCCCCCTACAATGAGCAGTTCTTC
NA | TRBJ1-2 | TRBV5-6 | NA | CASSRDTTEYHGYTF | TGTGCCAGCAGCCGTGACACGACAGAGTATCACGGCTACACCTTC
TRBD2 | TRBJ2-1 | TRBV5-4 | NA | CASSSGTSGDYNEQFF | TGTGCCAGCAGCTCCGGGACTAGCGGGGACTACAATGAGCAGTTCTTC
NA | TRBJ1-2 | TRBV6-5 | NA | CASSPGADYGYTF | TGTGCCAGCAGTCCGGGGGCAGATTATGGCTACACCTTC